This record concerns one T cell receptor beta chain sequence. The J segment lost 10 bases and the V segment lost 5 bases, leaving 5 bases of the junction unmatched. The CDR3 spans 14 residues. Germline assignment: CDR1 LGHNT and CDR2 FRNRAP. The sample belongs to a study of blood T cell repertoires in COVID-19. Study context: PBMCs, B-cell-depleted T cells, or T cells provided the cDNA or gDNA that made up the material.

Original methodology: Reference gene primer amplification yielded estimated nucleated cell counts. Sequencing was performed with immunoSEQ multiplex PCR; in TCRdb, only in-frame clones are kept and a portion is missing. D and trimming come from the DNA, and the V and J calls and clone size come from that table. The table records roughly 200,000 clones, 83% of them present only once. Shortly before study entry, within 2 weeks, exposed participants had met a COVID-19 case. The sequenced material came from PBMCs or T cells enriched from blood (not recorded which). The TCR comes from a woman in her forties or fifties who had been exposed to COVID-19. The rearrangement uses TRBV12-5 and TRBJ1-6; TRBD1 agrees at 10 bases. The CDR3 sequence is CASGRGQGTSPLHF. The CDR3 region has the DNA TGTGCTAGTGGTAGGGGACAGGGGACCTCACCCCTCCACTTT.